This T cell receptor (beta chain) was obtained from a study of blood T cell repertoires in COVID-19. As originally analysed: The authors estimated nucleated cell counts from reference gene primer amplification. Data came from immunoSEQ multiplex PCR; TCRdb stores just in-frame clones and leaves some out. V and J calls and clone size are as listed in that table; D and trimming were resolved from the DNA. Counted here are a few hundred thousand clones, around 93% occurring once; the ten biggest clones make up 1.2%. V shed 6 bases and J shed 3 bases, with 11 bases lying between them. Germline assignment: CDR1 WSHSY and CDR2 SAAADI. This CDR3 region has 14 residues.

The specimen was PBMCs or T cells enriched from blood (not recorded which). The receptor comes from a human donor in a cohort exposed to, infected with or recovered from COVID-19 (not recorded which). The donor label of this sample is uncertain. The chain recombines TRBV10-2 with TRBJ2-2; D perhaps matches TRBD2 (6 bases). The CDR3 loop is CASSRRRDTGELFF. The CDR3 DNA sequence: TGCGCCAGCAGCCGCAGGAGGGACACCGGGGAGCTGTTTTTT.